The entry below gives a single T cell receptor (beta chain) sequence along with its context. TCRdb itself ran the 5' RACE reads through MiXCR, one entry per CDR3 protein. The sample lists 60,000 or so distinct CDR3 sequences; roughly 3.5% were seen once. The entry originates in a study of neurological immune-mediated disorders. The CDR3 sequence is 20 residues long. The germline CDR1 and CDR2 sequences are MGHDK and SYGVNS. Trimming cost V 2 bases and J 7 bases; bases outside gene matches: 22. The chain uses TRBV25-1 and TRBJ1-1, with 10 nucleotides matching TRBD1. The clonotype comes from a woman in her sixties with multiple sclerosis. The sample consisted of PBMCs. The CDR3: CASSEGGDRGAFPTNFEAFF. In DNA form, the CDR3 reads TGTGCCAGCAGTGAAGGCGGGGACAGGGGAGCTTTTCCAACCAATTTTGAAGCTTTCTTT.